This T cell receptor (beta chain) was captured in a study of blood T cell repertoires in COVID-19 (dated by TCRdb to the early 2020s). The study in broad terms: Samples from collaborators originated in the United States, Italy and Spain and spanned both the acute and convalescent phases of COVID-19. The sample metadata nearly always contained a de-identified subject ID, COVID-19 status, age in years and sex. HLA class I and class II types, where available, came from metadata supplied by the sample provider rather than from assay-based typing. The samples were drawn from two sources: the first 160 participants of the ongoing ImmuneRACE study, and over 1,000 subjects contributed by 6 global collaborators. Subjects who had been exposed to COVID-19, were actively infected with it, or had recovered from it provided the deeply sampled blood TCRbeta repertoires that made up the dataset. The repertoires were released in a freely available public database intended as a resource for research on the immune response to SARS-CoV-2. The prospective study material was composed of cDNA or gDNA derived from T cells, B-cell-depleted T cells, or PBMCs. Results and caveats for the whole study, not just this receptor: How much clinical and demographic metadata was included differed by source and by participant, and the metadata was provided uncurated.

TCRbeta CDR3 regions were amplified from genomic DNA by means of the immunoSEQ Assay, a bias-controlled multiplex PCR. From the authors' description of their analysis: Within the assay, amplification of reference gene primers was used to estimate how many nucleated cells each sample contained. To quantify the absolute abundance of each unique TCRbeta CDR3 rearrangement, sequence reads were collapsed and filtered. For each sample, productive Simpson clonality was calculated by taking the square root of Simpson's diversity index across productive rearrangements. Imported from immuneACCESS, the table was reduced by TCRdb to in-frame sequences with V and J called. These copies leave out some clones; in studies compared against another copy, an unresolved V gene accounts for under half, and the cause of the remainder is not known. V, J and clone size derive from that table, while D and trimming were established from the DNA sequence. This sample lists 130,000 to 150,000 clones; 88% were detected once. The ten largest account for 2.3% of the sample.

The germline V gene (reference sequence) specifies MNHEY as CDR1 and SMNVEV as CDR2. V has 3 bases trimmed and J has 4 bases trimmed; junction bases matching no gene number 6. From its cysteine to its phenylalanine, the CDR3 spans 15 amino acids. The only DNA kept is the CDR3, 45 bases in frame from the first base. Collaborating institutions collected whole blood in K2EDTA tubes following their own protocols. For TCRbeta analysis, collaborators shipped samples as frozen whole blood, isolated PBMCs, or DNA extracted from either of those sample types. As for this clone: The clone's antigen remains unknown. Per-nucleotide qualities are absent, and no much larger clonotype sits a single base away.

The source material was peripheral blood. This sequence originates from a human donor in a cohort sampled during active COVID-19. The chain employs TRBV27 and TRBJ2-3, and 8 junctional nucleotides match TRBD2. The CDR3 sequence is CASSFGGGRSDTQYF. The bases are TGTGCCAGCAGTTTCGGGGGGGGGCGGTCAGATACGCAGTATTTT.